A single sample is the source of the 11 T cell receptor beta chains below, sequenced in a study of beta chain features in type 1 diabetes. The whole isolated RNA underwent reverse transcription, so sequencing captured expressed TCRB transcripts. Method: immunoSEQ multiplex PCR; TCRdb's copy keeps in-frame clones and lacks some. The sample has 110,000 or so clones; 40% are singletons. The source material was stem cell memory CD4+ T cells from blood. Receptors originate from a woman younger than 35 in good health.

The table lists this clone with a few counts. The rearrangement links TRBV10-3 to TRBJ2-3; D call uncertain. The CDR3 runs to 14 residues. Per the germline V gene, CDR1 is ENHRY and CDR2 is SYGVKD. V gave up 5 bases and J gave up 0 bases, with 9 bases separating them. CDR3 in amino acids: CAISTRGSTDTQYF. The DNA of the CDR3 is TGTGCCATCAGTACGAGAGGTAGCACAGATACGCAGTATTTT.

The chain couples TRBV28 to TRBJ2-1; possibly TRBD2 for D (6 bases). The CDR3 is 14 residues long. Germline V gene lookup returns CDR1 MDHEN and CDR2 SYDVKM. Trimming took 6 bases from V and 5 from J, leaving 14 bases between them. CDR3 sequence (DNA): TGTGCCAGCAGGAAGCGGGCATACCACAATGAGCAGTTCTTC. This sequence encodes CASRKRAYHNEQFF.

This rearrangement joins TRBV11-3 to TRBJ2-1; 10 nucleotides agree with TRBD2. Germline V gene lookup returns CDR1 SGHNT and CDR2 YENEEA. The V gene end was trimmed by 3 bases and the J gene end by 6 bases; junction bases not matched to a gene: 5. The CDR3 consists of 15 residues. The CDR3 reads CASSFVAGGSNEQFF. In DNA form, the CDR3 reads TGTGCCAGCAGCTTCGTAGCGGGAGGATCCAATGAGCAGTTCTTC.

The chain links TRBV2 to TRBJ2-3; 8 nucleotides agree with TRBD2. The V gene end was trimmed by 6 bases and the J gene end by 2 bases; junction bases not matched to a gene: 7. This CDR3 has 15 amino acids. Germline-derived CDR1 and CDR2 are SNHLY and FYNNEI. In nucleotides, the CDR3 is TGTGCCAGCAGCCCTACTAGCGGCTTCACAGATACGCAGTATTTT. This encodes CASSPTSGFTDTQYF.

This clone was recorded a few times. The chain carries TRBV7-2 and TRBJ2-3; D might be TRBD1 (5 bases). CDR1 SGHTA and CDR2 FQGNSA come from the germline V gene. The CDR3 runs to 14 residues. The V end lost 0 bases, the J end lost 2 bases, and 6 bases lay between the germline ends. CDR3 sequence (DNA): TGTGCCAGCAGCTTAGCGGGGCACACAGATACGCAGTATTTT. Translation: CASSLAGHTDTQYF.

The CDR3 sequence: CSGRLGYEQYF. The DNA of the CDR3 is TGCAGTGGAAGACTGGGCTACGAGCAGTACTTC. V usage is TRBV20-1 and J usage is TRBJ2-7; D remains unclear. The V gene's germline CDR1 is DFQATT and CDR2 SNEGSKA (reference sequence). Trimming cost V 7 bases and J 3 bases, with 10 bases left between them. The CDR3 is 11 amino acids.

V and J are TRBV2 and TRBJ2-1; weak D call: TRBD1 (5 bases). The CDR3 runs 14 residues. Trimming shortened V by 6 bases and J by 3 bases, and 12 bases separated the two germline ends. The germline gives CDR1 SNHLY, CDR2 FYNNEI. For the CDR3, the DNA is TGTGCCAGCAGGGGATACCAGGGCTACAATGAGCAGTTCTTC. It encodes CASRGYQGYNEQFF. Looking up the rest from reference TRBV2 and TRBJ2-1 gives the full variable domain: EPEVTQTPSHQVTQMGQEVILRCVPISNHLYFYWYRQILGQKVEFLVSFYNNEISEKSEIFDDQFSVERPDGSNFTLKIRSTKLEDSAMYFCASRGYQGYNEQFFGPGTRLTVL.

The rearrangement joins TRBV7-9 to TRBJ2-7; D might be TRBD1 (5 bases). The germline gives CDR1 SEHNR, CDR2 FQNEAQ (reference sequence). The CDR3 has 16 residues. The V end was cut by 1 base, the J end by 0 bases, with 13 bases between. CDR3 bases: TGTGCCAGCAGCTTAGATTACAGGCCTATCTCCTACGAGCAGTACTTC. As protein: CASSLDYRPISYEQYF.

The chain carries TRBV5-6 and TRBJ2-7; D not certain. The V end lost 1 base, the J end lost 8 bases, and 7 bases lay between the germline ends. From germline, CDR1 is SGHDT and CDR2 YYEEEE. The CDR3 is 11 amino acids. DNA for the CDR3: TGTGCCAGCAGCTTGTCACAGCAGCAGTACTTC. Its translation: CASSLSQQQYF.

The genes are TRBV10-3 and TRBJ2-7, with D unresolved. The CDR3 extends over 12 amino acids. V was trimmed by 5 bases and J by 2 bases, leaving 7 bases between them. Germline values: CDR1 ENHRY, CDR2 SYGVKD. The CDR3: CAISTVTYEQYF. As DNA, the CDR3 is TGTGCCATCAGTACAGTAACCTACGAGCAGTACTTC.

This CDR3 is CASSLSGTTLNTEAFF. CDR3 nucleotide sequence: TGTGCCAGCAGCCTAAGTGGTACTACTTTGAACACTGAAGCTTTCTTT. The V call is TRBV28, the J call TRBJ1-1; D gene unclear. V lost 6 bases and J lost 0, with 17 bases in between. The CDR3 covers 16 residues. Per germline, CDR1 MDHEN and CDR2 SYDVKM.